Listed here are 4 T cell receptor beta chains from one sample, sequenced in a study of blood T cell repertoires in COVID-19 (dated by TCRdb to 2020 to 2022). Library preparation used the immunoSEQ multiplex PCR assay. TCRdb holds this immuneACCESS table with in-frame rearrangements only. Some clones are missing; in checked studies, unresolved V genes explain under half, and the rest has no known cause. The sample contains 250,000 to 350,000 clones, 85% to 90% of them found a single time. The ten largest clones add up to about 10% of the sample. The sequenced sample was PBMCs or T cells enriched from blood (not recorded which). These receptors were taken from a woman under 30 who had recovered from COVID-19.

The V and J genes are TRBV2 and TRBJ1-2; a weak D match, TRBD1 (5 bases). The CDR3 runs 12 residues. Germline V gene sequence: CDR1 SNHLY, CDR2 FYNNEI. The germline V and J ends were trimmed by 7 bases and 5 bases, with 11 bases remaining between them. The CDR3 bases are TGTGCCAGCATCAGTGGGGGGTATGGCTACACCTTC. Encoded protein: CASISGGYGYTF. Looking up the rest from reference TRBV2 and TRBJ1-2 gives the full variable domain: EPEVTQTPSHQVTQMGQEVILRCVPISNHLYFYWYRQILGQKVEFLVSFYNNEISEKSEIFDDQFSVERPDGSNFTLKIRSTKLEDSAMYFCASISGGYGYTFGSGTRLTVV.

The chain recombines TRBV11-3 with TRBJ2-1, with D perhaps matching TRBD1 (6 bases). CDR1 is SGHNT and CDR2 is YENEEA in the germline V gene. The V gene lost 2 bases and the J gene lost 6 bases, with 11 bases spanning the gap. CDR3 length equals 14 residues. The CDR3 loop is CASSLKVGGNEQFF. As DNA, the CDR3 is TGTGCCAGCAGCTTAAAAGTAGGGGGCAATGAGCAGTTCTTC.

V and J are TRBV10-3 and TRBJ2-1; the match to TRBD1 covers 9 bases. The length of the CDR3 is 14 residues. The J segment lost 6 bases and the V segment lost 11 bases, leaving 11 bases of the junction unmatched. CDR1 is ENHRY, CDR2 SYGVKD, per germline. The chain's CDR3 is CAGRPGTGTNEQFF. In DNA, the CDR3 is TGTGCCGGGCGTCCCGGGACAGGGACCAATGAGCAGTTCTTC.

The rearrangement joins TRBV11-2 to TRBJ1-2; 10 bases are shared with TRBD1. Germline assignment: CDR1 SGHAT and CDR2 FQNNGV. Germline trimming cut 5 bases from V and 5 bases from J; bases unmatched to any gene: 8. This CDR3 has 15 amino acids. CDR3 loop: CASSGLTGGRYGYTF. The CDR3 nucleotides read TGTGCCAGCAGCGGATTGACAGGGGGCCGGTATGGCTACACCTTC.